These 30 T cell receptor beta chains share one sample of origin, sequenced in a study of cytomegalovirus exposure and HLA in healthy donors. The PCR contained 60 Vbeta and 13 Jbeta primers. The method was immunoSEQ multiplex PCR; TCRdb's version includes in-frame clones alone and lacks a portion of them. The sample lists under 200,000 clones; around 77% were seen once. Sample: PBMCs. These receptors all stem from a man aged 60 to 75 in good health and CMV-seronegative.

The J gene is TRBJ2-3, the V gene TRBV4-2, with TRBD2 identical over 12 bases. V was pared by 3 bases and J by 4 bases, with 8 bases of the junction left unmatched. Germline CDR1 is LGHNA and CDR2 is YNFKEQ. This CDR3 is 17 amino acids long. This CDR3 is CASSQALAGGAPDTQYF. In nucleotides, the CDR3 is TGTGCCAGCAGCCAGGCCCTAGCGGGGGGGGCCCCAGATACGCAGTATTTT.

The chain employs TRBV21-1 and TRBJ2-1; the DNA was not used to check the table's D call, TRBD1. TRBV21-1 is flagged as a pseudogene. The CDR3 is made up of 17 amino acids. CDR3 protein: CASSKKGRDRDRNEQFF. Here the CDR3 DNA reads TGTGCCAGCAGCAAAAAGGGCCGGGACAGGGACAGGAATGAGCAGTTCTTC.

The chain recombines TRBV2 with TRBJ2-7; D may be TRBD1 (6 bases). The CDR3 consists of 13 residues. Germline V gives CDR1 SNHLY, CDR2 FYNNEI. V was clipped by 3 bases and J by 5 bases, with 11 bases between them. As DNA, the CDR3 is TGTGCCAGCAGTGACCAGGGGCTCGACGAGCAGTACTTC. Protein sequence: CASSDQGLDEQYF.

This clone was detected a few times. The V and J genes are TRBV30 and TRBJ2-1; 11 positions agree with TRBD2. V lost 3 bases to trimming and J lost 7 bases; unmatched junction nucleotides: 11. The V gene's germline CDR1 is GTSNPN and CDR2 SVGIG (reference sequence). The CDR3 is made up of 16 amino acids. CDR3 in amino acids: CAWRPVSGRARNEQFF. The CDR3 bases are TGTGCCTGGAGGCCCGTTAGCGGGAGGGCCAGGAATGAGCAGTTCTTC.

To note about this clone: In the same sample, other DNA sequences code for this CDR3. CDR3 sequence (DNA): TGTGCCAGCAGGAGACAGGGCTCTGGAAACACCATATATTTT. Protein product: CASRRQGSGNTIYF. This chain uses TRBV6-5 with TRBJ1-3; TRBD1 aligns across 7 bases. The germline gives CDR1 MNHEY, CDR2 SVGAGI. V gave up 6 bases and J gave up 0 bases; unmatched junction bases: 2. The CDR3 totals 14 residues.

J is TRBJ2-2 and V is TRBV6-5, with TRBD1 identical over 8 bases. V trimming: 5 bases; J trimming: 4 bases; junction bases outside the gene matches: 6. Germline-derived CDR1 and CDR2 are MNHEY and SVGAGI. This CDR3 is built from 15 residues. Written as DNA, the CDR3 is TGTGCCAGCAGTATTGACAGGGGAAGCACCGGGGAGCTGTTTTTT. Residues: CASSIDRGSTGELFF.

J is TRBJ1-6 and V is TRBV2; a weak D match, TRBD1 (6 bases). The V gene's germline CDR1 is SNHLY and CDR2 FYNNEI. The germline V and J ends were trimmed by 6 bases and 7 bases, with 19 bases remaining between them. This CDR3 is built from 16 residues. CDR3 coding DNA: TGTGCCAGCAGCGAGCAGGGGTCATTCTTCAATTCACCCCTCCACTTT. Amino acid sequence: CASSEQGSFFNSPLHF.

Only a few counts were recorded for this clone. This rearrangement joins TRBV29-1 to TRBJ1-1, with D unresolved. Trimming took off 0 bases at V and 4 bases at J, with 9 bases between the two ends. CDR1 SQVTM and CDR2 ANQGSEA come from the germline V gene. The CDR3 runs 13 residues. CDR3 loop: CSVEDEEVTEAFF. CDR3 DNA sequence: TGCAGCGTTGAAGATGAGGAGGTCACTGAAGCTTTCTTT. The variable domain in full, completed from reference TRBV29-1 and TRBJ1-1, reads SAVISQKPSRDICQRGTSLTIQCQVDSQVTMMFWYRQQPGQSLTLIATANQGSEATYESGFVIDKFPISRPNLTFSTLTVSNMSPEDSSIYLCSVEDEEVTEAFFGQGTRLTVV.

This chain joins TRBV5-1 and TRBJ2-3, with TRBD2 matching 9 bases. The CDR3 extends over 16 amino acids. With 4 bases clipped from V and 3 bases from J, the junction kept 9 bases outside the gene matches. Per germline, CDR1 SGHRS and CDR2 YFSETQ. The CDR3: CASSARAGGRTDTQYF. DNA for the CDR3: TGCGCCAGCAGCGCAAGGGCGGGGGGGCGGACAGATACGCAGTATTTT.

The chain recombines TRBV10-2 with TRBJ2-5, with TRBD1 as a possible D gene (6 bases). Germline lookup yields CDR1 WSHSY and CDR2 SAAADI. V lost 6 bases and J 5 bases, leaving 13 bases between the germline ends. The CDR3 contains 13 residues. The CDR3 DNA reads TGCGCCAGCAGCCTCAGGGGAGAGGAGACCCAGTACTTC. Residues: CASSLRGEETQYF.

The chain recombines TRBV5-6 with TRBJ1-1; 8 bases match TRBD1. The CDR3 consists of 15 residues. V lost 3 bases to trimming and J lost 2 bases; unmatched junction nucleotides: 6. CDR1 SGHDT and CDR2 YYEEEE come from the germline V gene. The CDR3 protein is CASSWLDRGNTEAFF. The CDR3 coding sequence is TGTGCCAGCAGCTGGTTAGACAGGGGAAACACTGAAGCTTTCTTT.

The V call is TRBV5-4, the J call TRBJ2-4, with 10 bases fitting TRBD1. The CDR3 consists of 16 residues. Trimming cost V 3 bases and J 1 base; bases outside gene matches: 4. The germline CDR1 and CDR2 sequences are SGHNT and YYREEE (reference sequence). The CDR3 is CASSSAGQGAKNIQYF. The CDR3 DNA reads as TGTGCCAGCAGCTCGGCGGGACAGGGGGCCAAAAACATTCAGTACTTC.

This chain joins TRBV7-9 and TRBJ2-2; 9 bases align to TRBD1. The CDR3 length is 16 residues. Germline trimming cut 4 bases from V and 4 bases from J; bases unmatched to any gene: 7. Germline V gene data show CDR1 as SEHNR and CDR2 as FQNEAQ (reference sequence). This chain's CDR3 is CASSSTGGAGTGELFF. Written as DNA, the CDR3 is TGTGCCAGCAGCTCTACAGGGGGCGCGGGCACCGGGGAGCTGTTTTTT. The entire variable domain, with the rest obtained from reference TRBV7-9 and TRBJ2-2, is as follows: DTGVSQNPRHKITKRGQNVTFRCDPISEHNRLYWYRQTLGQGPEFLTYFQNEAQLEKSRLLSDRFSAERPKGSFSTLEIQRTEQGDSAMYLCASSSTGGAGTGELFFGEGSRLTVL.

The CDR3 nucleotides are TGTGCCAGCAGCTTGGGGGGCGAATATGAAAAACTGTTTTTT. This encodes CASSLGGEYEKLFF. The chain couples TRBV5-6 to TRBJ1-4; D possibly corresponds to TRBD1 (5 bases). V dropped 0 bases and J dropped 6 bases, with 9 bases sitting between them. The CDR3 is 14 amino acids. Germline CDR1 and CDR2: SGHDT and YYEEEE.

This clone was found a few times. This chain uses TRBV19 with TRBJ1-5, with 7 bases identical to TRBD1. Unmatched junction bases numbered 5, after V lost 2 bases and J lost 10 bases. The CDR3 consists of 13 residues. Germline assignment: CDR1 LNHDA and CDR2 SQIVND (reference sequence). The CDR3 DNA follows: TGTGCCAGTAGTATACGGGACAGTCCTCCCCAGCATTTT. Its protein product is CASSIRDSPPQHF. Complete variable domain (other parts from reference TRBV19 and TRBJ1-5): DGGITQSPKYLFRKEGQNVTLSCEQNLNHDAMYWYRQDPGQGLRLIYYSQIVNDFQKGDIAEGYSVSREKKESFPLTVTSAQKNPTAFYLCASSIRDSPPQHFGDGTRLSIL.

The gene calls are TRBV28 and TRBJ2-2; maybe TRBD2 (6 bases). Trimming took 8 bases from V and 0 from J, leaving 10 bases between them. This CDR3 is 14 amino acids long. The germline V gene has CDR1 MDHEN and CDR2 SYDVKM. The CDR3 is CASGGTANTGELFF. In nucleotides, the CDR3 is TGTGCCAGCGGGGGGACCGCGAACACCGGGGAGCTGTTTTTT.

In regard to this clone: Other DNA variants within this sample encode the same CDR3. The rearrangement links TRBV27 to TRBJ2-6, with a tentative D call TRBD1 (5 bases). The CDR3 extends over 19 amino acids. Trimming took off 5 bases at V and 1 base at J, with 21 bases between the two ends. In germline, CDR1 is MNHEY, CDR2 SMNVEV (reference sequence). The CDR3 sequence is CASSPRQSPASSGANVLTF. In nucleotides, the CDR3 is TGTGCCAGCAGTCCTCGACAGTCCCCGGCTTCGTCTGGGGCCAACGTCCTGACTTTC.

J is TRBJ1-5 and V is TRBV28; TRBD1 matches 9 bases. The V and J ends lost 7 bases and 3 bases, in that order; junction bases with no gene match: 4. Germline CDR1 MDHEN, CDR2 SYDVKM. This CDR3 is built from 14 residues. This chain's CDR3 is CASKQGANNQPQHF. In nucleotides, the CDR3 is TGTGCCAGCAAACAGGGGGCCAACAATCAGCCCCAGCATTTT.

This chain joins TRBV14 and TRBJ2-1; 9 nucleotides align to TRBD2. The junction had 7 bases not matched to a gene; V was cut back by 5 bases and J by 5 bases. Germline V gives CDR1 SGHDN, CDR2 FVKESK. The CDR3 spans 15 residues. The CDR3 DNA reads as TGTGCCAGCAGCACCCTAGCGGGACCCAACAATGAGCAGTTCTTC. It specifies CASSTLAGPNNEQFF.

The rearrangement uses TRBV5-1 and TRBJ2-5, with 9 bases fitting TRBD2. Germline V gives CDR1 SGHRS, CDR2 YFSETQ. Trimming took 2 bases from V and 5 from J; bases not matched to a gene: 10. CDR3 size: 16 residues. CDR3: CASSFGGGAFGETQYF. CDR3 in DNA: TGCGCCAGCAGCTTCGGCGGGGGGGCCTTTGGGGAGACCCAGTACTTC.

The chain joins TRBV7-9 to TRBJ2-5, with D maybe TRBD1 (6 bases). The CDR3 loop spans 14 amino acids. Trimming took off 5 bases at V and 3 bases at J, with 13 bases between the two ends. Germline V gives CDR1 SEHNR, CDR2 FQNEAQ (reference sequence). CDR3 nucleotides: TGTGCCAGCAGCCCTGGACAGTACGAAGAGACCCAGTACTTC. Translated, it gives CASSPGQYEETQYF.

This chain uses TRBV2 with TRBJ1-6, with a possible D match to TRBD1 (5 bases). This CDR3 has 15 residues. Germline loops: CDR1 SNHLY, CDR2 FYNNEI. V lost 3 bases and J lost 4, with 10 bases in between. The CDR3 spells CASSETDSYNSPLHF. For the CDR3, the DNA is TGTGCCAGCAGTGAGACCGACAGTTATAATTCACCCCTCCACTTT.

This rearrangement joins TRBV6-5 to TRBJ1-6; maybe TRBD1 (5 bases). The CDR3 sequence is 14 residues long. Germline CDR1 MNHEY, CDR2 SVGAGI. Trimming pared 7 bases from V and 2 bases from J, leaving 9 bases between. CDR3 protein: CASTEGTYNSPLHF. Here the CDR3 DNA reads TGTGCCAGCACGGAGGGGACCTATAATTCACCCCTCCACTTT.

The CDR3 loop reads CASSLTGGANQPQHF. The CDR3 DNA reads TGTGCCAGCAGTTTGACAGGGGGAGCAAATCAGCCCCAGCATTTT. The gene calls are TRBV6-5 and TRBJ1-5, with TRBD1 identical over 9 bases. Per germline, CDR1 MNHEY and CDR2 SVGAGI. The CDR3 sequence is 15 residues long. Trimming at V came to 4 bases and at J to 4 bases, leaving 5 bases not matched to a gene.

A few counts support this clone. The DNA for the CDR3 is TGTGCCACCGCTCTATCTAGCGGGGGGCCCTACGAGCAGTACTTC. Residues: CATALSSGGPYEQYF. V gene TRBV10-3 combines with J gene TRBJ2-7, with 11 bases that match TRBD2. With 10 bases clipped from V and 2 bases from J, the junction kept 10 bases outside the gene matches. Germline V gene sequence: CDR1 ENHRY, CDR2 SYGVKD. The CDR3 covers 15 residues.

This clone was picked up one time. This chain links TRBV6-1 with TRBJ1-4, with D tentatively TRBD1 (6 bases). This CDR3 has 15 residues. Looked up from germline, CDR1 is MNHNS and CDR2 is SASEGT. The ends were cut back, 3 bases at V and 11 bases at J, with 19 bases in the middle. CDR3 DNA: TGTGCCAGCAGTGAGGGTGGGGGCGGAACTTTTAAACTGTTTTTT. This codes for CASSEGGGGTFKLFF.

The chain uses TRBV2 and TRBJ1-4; D ambiguous. CDR3 length equals 13 residues. V was shortened by 6 bases and J by 6 bases, with 11 bases between the two germline ends. Germline assignment: CDR1 SNHLY and CDR2 FYNNEI. The DNA of the CDR3 is TGTGCCAGCAGACAACCGCTCGATGAAAAACTGTTTTTT. Amino acids: CASRQPLDEKLFF.

This clone was counted a few times. The chain joins TRBV5-4 to TRBJ1-4; D remains ambiguous. The germline gives CDR1 SGHNT, CDR2 YYREEE (reference sequence). Trimming stripped 0 bases from V and 7 bases from J, with 10 bases between. CDR3 length: 14 residues. CDR3 bases: TGTGCCAGCAGCTTGGATCCGGGAGGTGAAAAACTGTTTTTT. Its protein product is CASSLDPGGEKLFF. The whole variable domain, remainder taken from reference TRBV5-4 and TRBJ1-4, is ETGVTQSPTHLIKTRGQQVTLRCSSQSGHNTVSWYQQALGQGPQFIFQYYREEENGRGNFPPRFSGLQFPNYSSELNVNALELDDSALYLCASSLDPGGEKLFFGSGTQLSVL.

This chain joins TRBV5-1 and TRBJ2-1; tentative D call: TRBD1 (7 bases). Trimming took 2 bases from V and 5 from J, leaving 14 bases between them. The germline CDR1 and CDR2 sequences are SGHRS and YFSETQ. The CDR3 consists of 15 residues. CDR3 loop: CASSLLAQGDNEQFF. The CDR3 DNA sequence: TGCGCCAGCAGCTTACTAGCTCAGGGGGACAATGAGCAGTTCTTC.

DNA of the CDR3: TGTGCCAGCAGTTGGGACACTTATAGCAATCAGCCCCAGCATTTT. Translation gives CASSWDTYSNQPQHF. This sequence joins TRBV2 and TRBJ1-5, with a tentative D call TRBD1 (6 bases). CDR1 is SNHLY and CDR2 is FYNNEI in the germline V gene. Trimming shortened V by 5 bases and J by 0 bases, and 11 bases separated the two germline ends. The CDR3 loop spans 15 amino acids. The full variable domain, in which reference TRBV2 and TRBJ1-5 provide the parts outside the CDR3, is EPEVTQTPSHQVTQMGQEVILRCVPISNHLYFYWYRQILGQKVEFLVSFYNNEISEKSEIFDDQFSVERPDGSNFTLKIRSTKLEDSAMYFCASSWDTYSNQPQHFGDGTRLSIL.